One and the same sample provided the 27 T cell receptor beta chains below, sequenced in a study of blood T cell repertoires in COVID-19. Repertoires were generated with immunoSEQ multiplex PCR, while TCRdb's copy carries only in-frame clones and drops some. This table holds over 200,000 clones, about 91% found once. The sequenced sample was peripheral blood. These TCRs come from a person aged 18 to 29 with COVID-19, enrolled during active disease.

This clone showed up just a few times. This chain links TRBV20-1 with TRBJ1-6; D gene ambiguous. The CDR3 sequence is 11 residues long. V gave up 5 bases and J gave up 14 bases, with 13 bases separating them. Germline values: CDR1 DFQATT, CDR2 SNEGSKA (reference sequence). The CDR3 DNA reads TGCAGTGCTCCCCGGTCCGGAGCCCTCCACTTT. The encoded protein is CSAPRSGALHF.

V and J are TRBV24-1 and TRBJ1-2; no clear D. Germline lookup yields CDR1 KGHDR and CDR2 SFDVKD. V was pared by 9 bases and J by 4 bases, with 14 bases between. CDR3 length: 13 residues. The CDR3 protein is CATSPRYLYGYTF. CDR3 nucleotide sequence: TGTGCCACCTCCCCGCGGTACCTCTATGGCTACACCTTC.

This chain joins TRBV5-1 and TRBJ2-7; 9 nucleotides align to TRBD2. V gave up 4 bases and J gave up 4 bases; unmatched junction bases: 0. Germline assignment: CDR1 SGHRS and CDR2 YFSETQ. This CDR3 comprises 12 residues. CDR3 residues: CASSAGGYEQYF. The CDR3 DNA sequence: TGCGCCAGCAGCGCGGGAGGGTACGAGCAGTACTTC. Full variable domain (missing parts from reference TRBV5-1 and TRBJ2-7): KAGVTQTPRYLIKTRGQQVTLSCSPISGHRSVSWYQQTPGQGLQFLFEYFSETQRNKGNFPGRFSGRQFSNSRSEMNVSTLELGDSALYLCASSAGGYEQYFGPGTRLTVT.

This chain connects TRBV11-2 to TRBJ2-3; D may be TRBD2 (5 bases). Germline V gene lookup returns CDR1 SGHAT and CDR2 FQNNGV. V lost 0 bases to trimming and J lost 4 bases, with 8 bases between them. The CDR3 runs to 14 residues. In nucleotides, the CDR3 is TGTGCCAGCAGCTTAGATCGGAGGTCAGATACGCAGTATTTT. It yields the protein CASSLDRRSDTQYF.

The chain links TRBV27 to TRBJ2-5, with 8 positions matching TRBD1. Per germline, CDR1 MNHEY and CDR2 SMNVEV (reference sequence). The V and J ends lost 1 base and 5 bases, in that order; junction bases with no gene match: 6. The CDR3 is 15 residues long. CDR3 amino acids: CASSLYLTGVETQYF. The CDR3 DNA reads as TGTGCCAGCAGTTTATACTTGACAGGGGTGGAGACCCAGTACTTC.

The genes are TRBV7-9 and TRBJ2-2; D remains ambiguous. With 2 bases removed from V and 7 bases from J, the gap between germline ends came to 8 bases. There are 13 residues in the CDR3. In germline, CDR1 is SEHNR, CDR2 FQNEAQ (reference sequence). CDR3 protein: CASSLTSSGELFF. The CDR3 bases are TGTGCCAGCAGCTTAACCTCTAGCGGGGAGCTGTTTTTT.

The chain links TRBV6-1 to TRBJ1-4; D is perhaps TRBD1 (6 bases). Trimming took off 2 bases at V and 1 base at J, with 14 bases between the two ends. The germline CDR1 and CDR2 sequences are MNHNS and SASEGT. CDR3 size: 17 residues. The DNA for the CDR3 is TGTGCCAGCAGTGAACGGGCAGGGGCAGTAACTAATGAAAAACTGTTTTTT. This codes for CASSERAGAVTNEKLFF.

CDR3 residues: CASSERGYSNYGYTF. The CDR3 DNA follows: TGTGCCAGCAGTGAACGAGGATACTCCAACTATGGCTACACCTTC. The chain joins TRBV6-1 to TRBJ1-2; D is unclear. The CDR3 loop spans 15 amino acids. CDR1 MNHNS and CDR2 SASEGT come from the germline V gene. V lost 2 bases and J 2 bases, leaving 12 bases between the germline ends.

The chain is built from TRBV12-3 or TRBV12-4 and TRBJ2-5, with TRBD2 identical over 9 bases. The V gene end was trimmed by 6 bases and the J gene end by 7 bases; junction bases not matched to a gene: 6. The CDR3 has 13 residues. The CDR3 is CASRGLAGLTQYF. CDR3 coding DNA: TGTGCCAGCAGAGGGCTAGCGGGACTGACCCAGTACTTC.

Remarks on this clone: The junction differs from germline at one of its ends, possibly a read error. The V call is TRBV7-9, the J call TRBJ2-5; 8 bases are shared with TRBD1. The CDR3 runs to 16 residues. Germline V lookup: CDR1 SEHNR, CDR2 FQNEAQ (reference sequence). The CDR3 protein is CASSTRTGTSREAQYF. CDR3 sequence (DNA): TGTGCCAGCAGCACCCGGACAGGGACCTCAAGAGAGGCCCAGTACTTC. The full variable domain, its missing parts supplied by reference TRBV7-9 and TRBJ2-5, is DTGVSQNPRHKITKRGQNVTFRCDPISEHNRLYWYRQTLGQGPEFLTYFQNEAQLEKSRLLSDRFSAERPKGSFSTLEIQRTEQGDSAMYLCASSTRTGTSREAQYFGPGTRLLVL.

The chain carries TRBV18 and TRBJ2-7, with TRBD2 matching over 13 bases. J was trimmed by 0 bases and V by 6 bases; bases with no gene match: 2. This CDR3 is built from 15 residues. CDR1 is KGHSH, CDR2 LQKENI, per germline. Here the CDR3 reads CASSGLAGSSYEQYF. The CDR3 DNA is TGTGCCAGCTCGGGACTAGCGGGGAGCTCCTACGAGCAGTACTTC.

This chain joins TRBV11-2 and TRBJ2-3; no clear D gene. CDR3 length: 12 residues. V gave up 5 bases and J gave up 7 bases, with 10 bases separating them. The V gene's germline CDR1 is SGHAT and CDR2 FQNNGV. CDR3 residues: CASSRSDNTQYF. Here the CDR3 DNA reads TGTGCCAGCAGCCGCTCCGACAATACGCAGTATTTT.

The chain couples TRBV18 to TRBJ2-4; the match to TRBD1 covers 9 bases. The junction had 6 bases not matched to a gene; V was cut back by 4 bases and J by 8 bases. Germline values: CDR1 KGHSH, CDR2 LQKENI. The CDR3 extends over 14 amino acids. As DNA, the CDR3 is TGTGCCAGCTCACACGGGACAGGGCGGGACATTCAGTACTTC. It is translated as CASSHGTGRDIQYF.

V and J are TRBV28 and TRBJ1-5; D gene unclear. CDR1 is MDHEN, CDR2 SYDVKM, per germline. Trimming removed 3 bases from V and 0 bases from J, with 9 bases in between. The CDR3 loop spans 15 amino acids. DNA for the CDR3: TGTGCCAGCAGTTTTGGTCGGGATAGCAATCAGCCCCAGCATTTT. This translates into CASSFGRDSNQPQHF.

The V call is TRBV20-1, the J call TRBJ1-6; perhaps TRBD1 as D (6 bases). CDR3 length equals 14 residues. CDR1 and CDR2 from the germline V gene are DFQATT and SNEGSKA (reference sequence). V lost 3 bases to trimming and J lost 6 bases, with 12 bases between them. The DNA for the CDR3 is TGCAGTGCTAGTTTGGGACAAAGTAATTCACCCCTCCACTTT. This gives the protein CSASLGQSNSPLHF.

This clone has more than one count but fewer than ten. The chain uses TRBV7-9 and TRBJ1-6; no firm D call. Germline CDR1 and CDR2: SEHNR and FQNEAQ (reference sequence). Trimming took 1 base from V and 12 from J, leaving 10 bases between them. CDR3 length equals 13 residues. The CDR3 reads CASSLEIEEPLHF. CDR3 bases: TGTGCCAGCAGCTTAGAGATTGAGGAACCCCTCCACTTT.

This chain connects TRBV21-1 to TRBJ2-3; the table gives TRBD1 as D, unverified against the DNA. TRBV21-1 is noted as a pseudogene. CDR3 length: 16 amino acids. The CDR3 protein is CASSKPNRTGTDTQYF. In DNA, the CDR3 is TGTGCCAGCAGCAAACCGAATAGGACAGGCACAGATACGCAGTATTTT.

This chain uses TRBV12-3 or TRBV12-4 with TRBJ1-3; 9 bases line up with TRBD1. V lost 3 bases and J lost 9; bases outside the gene matches: 3. CDR3 length: 13 amino acids. The CDR3 loop reads CASSFGTGSTIYF. The CDR3 DNA follows: TGTGCCAGCAGTTTCGGGACAGGGAGCACCATATATTTT.

The V call is TRBV7-6, the J call TRBJ1-5; no clear D. Germline CDR1 reads SGHVS; CDR2 reads FNYEAQ. The CDR3 covers 13 residues. Trimming pared 5 bases from V and 4 bases from J, leaving 9 bases between. Here the CDR3 reads CASSQHENQPQHF. The CDR3, as DNA: TGTGCCAGCAGCCAACATGAAAATCAGCCCCAGCATTTT.

The chain uses TRBV6-2 or TRBV6-3 and TRBJ2-7; TRBD2 matches at 12 bases. Trimming cost V 2 bases and J 0 bases; bases outside gene matches: 5. The CDR3 has 17 residues. Germline CDR1 is MNHEY and CDR2 is SVGEGT. The CDR3 DNA reads TGTGCCAGCAGTTACCCCAGACTAGCGGGAGCCTCCTACGAGCAGTACTTC. Translating gives CASSYPRLAGASYEQYF.

The rearrangement links TRBV27 to TRBJ1-2; D remains ambiguous. The ends were cut back, 10 bases at V and 4 bases at J, with 16 bases in the middle. Germline V gene sequence: CDR1 MNHEY, CDR2 SMNVEV (reference sequence). The CDR3 length is 13 residues. The CDR3 reads CATIAHGLYGYTF. The CDR3 region has the DNA TGTGCCACCATAGCGCACGGCCTCTATGGCTACACCTTC.

The chain joins TRBV6-8 to TRBJ2-2, with 8 nucleotides matching TRBD1. This CDR3 contains 21 residues. Germline-derived CDR1 and CDR2 are MNHGY and SAAAGT. J gave up 0 bases and V 8 bases, and 23 bases lay outside the gene matches. In nucleotides, the CDR3 is TGTGCCAGCGGACCGCGACCGGACAGGGACAAGAGCCCGACGAACACCGGGGAGCTGTTTTTT. It yields the protein CASGPRPDRDKSPTNTGELFF.

CDR3 coding DNA: TGTGCCAGCTCACCACCGAGGAGGGCAATAGCTAGCACAGATACGCAGTATTTT. This encodes CASSPPRRAIASTDTQYF. The gene calls are TRBV18 and TRBJ2-3; D might be TRBD2 (6 bases). V lost 0 bases, J lost 0 bases, and 16 bases lay in between. In germline, CDR1 is KGHSH, CDR2 LQKENI. The CDR3 totals 18 residues.

The CDR3 DNA follows: TGCGCCAGCAGCCAAGTAGGCACAGCCTACGAGCAGTACTTC. Translation gives CASSQVGTAYEQYF. V usage is TRBV4-1 and J usage is TRBJ2-7; D remains ambiguous. Looked up from germline, CDR1 is MGHRA and CDR2 is YSYEKL. CDR3 size: 14 residues. Trimming took off 1 base at V and 2 bases at J, with 9 bases between the two ends.

The chain is built from TRBV29-1 and TRBJ1-4; no reliable D call. The CDR3 extends over 11 amino acids. CDR1 is SQVTM and CDR2 is ANQGSEA in the germline V gene. The V end lost 4 bases, the J end lost 8 bases, and 8 bases lay between the germline ends. CDR3 residues: CSVGWEEKLFF. Written as DNA, the CDR3 is TGCAGCGTTGGGTGGGAGGAAAAACTGTTTTTT.

The V and J genes are TRBV2 and TRBJ2-1; 9 bases are shared with TRBD2. The CDR3 has 15 residues. V shed 5 bases and J 6 bases; nucleotides not matched to a gene: 8. The V gene's germline CDR1 is SNHLY and CDR2 FYNNEI. This chain's CDR3 is CASSPPLAGSNEQFF. The CDR3 bases are TGTGCCAGCAGTCCCCCCCTAGCGGGGTCCAATGAGCAGTTCTTC.

The J gene is TRBJ2-7, the V gene TRBV4-3; 7 positions agree with TRBD2. This CDR3 has 16 residues. Germline loops: CDR1 LGHNA, CDR2 YSLEER. V lost 0 bases and J lost 4; bases outside the gene matches: 9. This chain's CDR3 is CASSQDARGVWYEQYF. The CDR3 nucleotides are TGCGCCAGCAGCCAAGACGCCCGGGGGGTTTGGTACGAGCAGTACTTC.